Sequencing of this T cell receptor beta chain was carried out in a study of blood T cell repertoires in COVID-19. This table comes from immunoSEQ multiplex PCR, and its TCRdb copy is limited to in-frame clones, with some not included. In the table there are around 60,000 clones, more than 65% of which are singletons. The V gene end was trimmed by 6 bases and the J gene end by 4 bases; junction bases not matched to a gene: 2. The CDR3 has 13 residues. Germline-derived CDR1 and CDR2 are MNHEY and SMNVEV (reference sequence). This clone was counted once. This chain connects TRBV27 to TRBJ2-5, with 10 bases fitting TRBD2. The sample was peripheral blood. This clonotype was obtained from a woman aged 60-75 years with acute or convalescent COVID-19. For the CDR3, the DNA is TGTGCCAGCAGGGTAGCGGGGGGAGAGACCCAGTACTTC. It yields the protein CASRVAGGETQYF.